This T cell receptor beta chain appears in the sequencing data of a study of blood T cell repertoires in COVID-19. This CDR3 has 15 residues. Per germline, CDR1 SGHRS and CDR2 YFSETQ. V was trimmed by 3 bases and J by 5 bases, leaving 12 bases between them. Sequencing used immunoSEQ multiplex PCR; TCRdb keeps in-frame clones, though not all of them. The table lists just over 300,000 clones, just over 85% of them singletons. Participants, about 18 to 90 years old, spanned some 23 US areas. The sequence was collected from a man younger than 45 who had recovered from COVID-19. Sequenced input: PBMCs or T cells enriched from blood (not recorded which). This chain links TRBV5-1 with TRBJ1-6, with D possibly being TRBD1 (5 bases). CDR3 sequence (DNA): TGCGCCAGCAGCTCCGGGACTCCGAATAATTCACCCCTCCACTTT. Translation: CASSSGTPNNSPLHF.